Listed below are T cell receptor beta chains from one sample, sequenced in a study of T-cell reconstitution after alpha-beta-depleted transplantation in children. TCRdb reprocessed the PCR reads with MiXCR, giving one entry per CDR3 protein. This table has some 640,000 distinct CDR3 sequences, 16% appearing once. This specimen consisted of PBMCs from the stem cell graft donor, obtained from the stem cell graft. Receptors originate from a human donor who donated a stem cell graft to a child with acute myeloid leukemia. Both conserved end residues are part of each CDR3. The D gene is left open where the match is weak. Clone size is not always given. Where it is, it says once, few, many or a class for expanded clones.

many TRBD2 TRBJ2-4 TRBV20-1 15 CSARVLAGGPNIQYF TGCAGTGCTAGAGTCCTAGCGGGGGGGCCGAACATTCAGTACTTC
- TRBD2 TRBJ2-3 TRBV7-3 18 CASSSKGLAGSFTDTQYF TGTGCCAGCAGCTCTAAGGGACTAGCGGGGTCCTTCACAGATACGCAGTATTTT
- TRBD1 TRBJ1-2 TRBV5-1 15 CASSRSTGVDYGYTF TGCGCCAGCAGCCGATCCACAGGGGTCGACTATGGCTACACCTTC
- - TRBJ1-3 TRBV12-3/TRBV12-4 16 CASSRRTESSGNTIYF TGTGCCAGCAGCCGAAGGACAGAGTCCTCTGGAAACACCATATATTTT
many - TRBJ2-3 TRBV5-5 15 CASSLVPGGTDTQYF TGTGCCAGCAGCTTGGTTCCGGGGGGCACAGATACGCAGTATTTT
once - TRBJ2-2 TRBV7-9 13 CASSLIMNGELFF TGTGCCAGCAGCTTAATCATGAACGGGGAGCTGTTTTTT
many - TRBJ2-1 TRBV7-2 13 CASSLPVNNEQFF TGTGCCAGCAGCTTGCCCGTAAACAATGAGCAGTTCTTC
few - TRBJ2-5 TRBV20-1 12 CSAYKYQETQYF TGCAGTGCTTACAAGTACCAAGAGACCCAGTACTTC
many TRBD1 TRBJ2-1 TRBV5-1 15 CASSLVTGARYEQFF TGCGCCAGCAGCTTGGTGACAGGGGCGAGGTATGAGCAGTTCTTC
few - TRBJ2-5 TRBV5-1 14 CASTKSGPQETQYF TGCGCCAGCACGAAATCGGGGCCCCAAGAGACCCAGTACTTC
few - TRBJ2-5 TRBV5-5 15 CASSLRRQVQETQYF TGTGCCAGCAGCTTAAGGAGACAGGTCCAAGAGACCCAGTACTTC
many - TRBJ2-3 TRBV20-1 13 CSARFTDTDTQYF TGCAGTGCTAGATTTACGGACACAGATACGCAGTATTTT
- TRBD1 TRBJ2-4 TRBV27 12 CASRTGENIQYF TGTGCCAGCAGGACAGGGGAAAACATTCAGTACTTC
many TRBD2 TRBJ2-2 TRBV7-2 16 CASSSRGGTNTGELFF TGTGCCAGCAGCTCGAGGGGAGGGACGAACACCGGGGAGCTGTTTTTT
few - TRBJ2-2 TRBV25-1 15 CASSDVSPGTGELFF TGTGCCAGCAGTGACGTTTCCCCGGGGACCGGGGAGCTGTTTTTT
few TRBD1 TRBJ1-5 TRBV20-1 13 CSARTGEYQPQHF TGCAGTGCTAGGACAGGGGAATATCAGCCCCAGCATTTT
many TRBD1 TRBJ2-3 TRBV2 16 CASSPGQGGTGDTQYF TGTGCCAGCAGTCCCGGACAGGGTGGAACGGGAGATACGCAGTATTTT
many - TRBJ2-2 TRBV5-1 15 CASSLESRDTGELFF TGCGCCAGCAGCTTGGAGTCCCGCGACACCGGGGAGCTGTTTTTT
- - TRBJ1-2 TRBV7-2 14 CASSLATAYYGYTF TGTGCCAGCAGCTTAGCCACAGCATATTATGGCTACACCTTC
- - TRBJ1-1 TRBV18 13 CASSQGYYTEAFF TGTGCCAGCTCACAAGGGTATTACACTGAAGCTTTCTTT
- - TRBJ1-2 TRBV27 16 CASRLSLTGKNYGYTF TGTGCCAGCAGATTATCCCTGACAGGAAAGAACTATGGCTACACCTTC
many - TRBJ2-2 TRBV5-5 14 CASSPGTATGELFF TGTGCCAGCAGCCCCGGGACGGCCACCGGGGAGCTGTTTTTT
many - TRBJ1-1 TRBV12-3/TRBV12-4 13 CASSPVMNTEAFF TGTGCCAGCAGTCCAGTGATGAACACTGAAGCTTTCTTT
- - TRBJ2-5 TRBV7-8 15 CASSLESGEGETQYF TGTGCCAGCAGCTTAGAGTCAGGGGAAGGTGAGACCCAGTACTTC
many - TRBJ1-5 TRBV10-3 12 CAISESNQPQHF TGTGCCATCAGTGAGTCGAACCAGCCCCAGCATTTT
many TRBD1 TRBJ2-5 TRBV20-1 15 CSAREDRGPLETQYF TGCAGTGCTAGAGAGGACAGGGGACCCCTAGAGACCCAGTACTTC
few - TRBJ2-2 TRBV29-1 13 CSADRGRAGELFF TGCAGCGCCGACAGAGGAAGGGCCGGGGAGCTGTTTTTT
- - TRBJ2-5 TRBV27 11 CASSFGGSQYF TGTGCCAGCAGTTTCGGGGGCAGCCAGTACTTC
many - TRBJ1-2 TRBV20-1 13 CSATPQGIGGYTF TGCAGTGCTACCCCCCAGGGGATTGGTGGCTACACCTTC